Shown below are 32 T cell receptor beta chains from a single sample sequenced in a study of T-cell reconstitution after alpha-beta-depleted transplantation in children. Preparation of the TCRbeta library used unique molecular identifiers. From the PCR reads, TCRdb called clonotypes with MiXCR, one entry per CDR3 protein. Of 90,000 to 120,000 distinct CDR3 sequences listed, about 6% are singletons. Source: PBMCs, mostly from graft donor cells, taken 360 days after TCRalphabeta/CD19-depleted stem cell transplant. The receptor set was obtained from a male patient under 10 years old who had a stem cell transplant for acute lymphoblastic leukemia, so the T cells may come from the graft donor.

This clonotype was found many times. The chain combines TRBV9 with TRBJ1-6; weak D call: TRBD1 (6 bases). The V gene lost 0 bases and the J gene lost 10 bases, with 14 bases spanning the gap. CDR1 and CDR2 (germline): SGDLS, YYNGEE. The CDR3 has 15 amino acids. CDR3 region: CASSVEQGWESPLHF. The CDR3 DNA reads TGTGCCAGCAGCGTAGAACAGGGATGGGAGTCACCCCTCCACTTT.

The gene calls are TRBV7-2 and TRBJ2-2; 7 bases are a match to TRBD1. V lost 2 bases to trimming and J lost 7 bases; unmatched junction nucleotides: 4. The length of the CDR3 is 14 residues. Germline assignment: CDR1 SGHTA and CDR2 FQGNSA. CDR3 nucleotides: TGTGCCAGCAGCTTAAACAGGGGAGTCGGGGAGCTGTTTTTT. The encoded protein is CASSLNRGVGELFF.

This clonotype was found many times. The chain links TRBV4-2 to TRBJ2-7; no reliable D call. This CDR3 contains 13 residues. The ends were cut back, 0 bases at V and 6 bases at J, with 9 bases in the middle. In germline, CDR1 is LGHNA, CDR2 YNFKEQ. The DNA of the CDR3 is TGTGCCAGCAGCCAAGAGAGGCGCGGCGAGCAGTACTTC. Its translation: CASSQERRGEQYF.

This clonotype was observed at least ten times. This sequence joins TRBV9 and TRBJ2-2; TRBD2 agrees at 8 bases. Germline V CDR1 and CDR2: SGDLS, YYNGEE. CDR3 length: 15 amino acids. V dropped 4 bases and J dropped 2; count of bases not matched to a gene: 4. CDR3 coding DNA: TGTGCCAGCAGCCCCAGGACTAGCAACACCGGGGAGCTGTTTTTT. Encoded protein: CASSPRTSNTGELFF.

In its sample, this clonotype was seen a few times. V usage is TRBV6-2 or TRBV6-3 and J usage is TRBJ2-1, with D hard to call. V shed 0 bases and J shed 0 bases, with 9 bases lying between them. The germline V gene has CDR1 MNHEY and CDR2 SVGEGT. CDR3 length: 16 amino acids. This chain's CDR3 is CASSYSARLSYNEQFF. CDR3 DNA: TGTGCCAGCAGTTACTCGGCGCGGCTCTCCTACAATGAGCAGTTCTTC.

This clonotype appeared many times. V and J are TRBV4-1 and TRBJ2-7, with no clear D. V dropped 0 bases and J dropped 4 bases, with 10 bases sitting between them. Germline CDR1 is MGHRA and CDR2 is YSYEKL. The CDR3 length is 14 residues. The CDR3 DNA sequence: TGCGCCAGCAGCCAAGATAATGGAGAGTACGAGCAGTACTTC. Translating it yields CASSQDNGEYEQYF.

CDR3: CASTGSLAGANVLTF. DNA for the CDR3: TGCGCCAGCACGGGCTCCCTAGCCGGGGCCAACGTCCTGACTTTC. This chain links TRBV5-1 with TRBJ2-6, with D tentatively TRBD2 (5 bases). Germline V gene lookup returns CDR1 SGHRS and CDR2 YFSETQ. V was shortened by 6 bases and J by 4 bases, with 14 bases between the two germline ends. This CDR3 has 15 residues.

This clonotype was picked up many times. The CDR3 loop is CASSLGEKLFF. In DNA form, the CDR3 reads TGTGCCAGCAGCTTAGGGGAAAAACTGTTTTTT. This chain joins TRBV11-2 and TRBJ1-4, with D unresolved. CDR3 size: 11 residues. Germline assignment: CDR1 SGHAT and CDR2 FQNNGV. Between the trimmed V and J ends, which lost 1 base and 8 bases, there was a span of 2 bases.

This clonotype was seen a few times. V and J are TRBV4-3 and TRBJ1-2; weak D call: TRBD1 (5 bases). Germline V CDR1 and CDR2: LGHNA, YSLEER. Between the trimmed V and J ends, which lost 4 bases and 4 bases, there was a span of 13 bases. The CDR3 is 14 residues long. Written as DNA, the CDR3 is TGCGCCAGCAGCCCCCCGGCCCAGGGCTATGGCTACACCTTC. It yields the protein CASSPPAQGYGYTF.

This clonotype was found many times. The V gene is TRBV5-1, the J gene TRBJ2-1; 11 nucleotides line up with TRBD1. Looked up from germline, CDR1 is SGHRS and CDR2 is YFSETQ. The V segment lost 7 bases and the J segment 5 bases; nucleotides outside the gene matches: 5. CDR3 length equals 14 residues. The chain's CDR3 is CASLGGQGDNEQFF. As DNA, the CDR3 is TGCGCCAGCTTGGGGGGACAGGGGGACAATGAGCAGTTCTTC.

The V and J genes are TRBV7-8 and TRBJ2-7, with 8 positions matching TRBD1. This CDR3 spans 14 amino acids. The ends lost 6 bases at V and 0 bases at J; junction bases unmatched: 4. Looked up from germline, CDR1 is SGHVS and CDR2 is FQNEAQ. The CDR3 bases are TGTGCCAGCAGAGGACAGGGTACCTCCTACGAGCAGTACTTC. It codes for CASRGQGTSYEQYF.

In its sample, this clonotype was seen many times. The chain combines TRBV12-3 or TRBV12-4 with TRBJ2-1; 13 nucleotides agree with TRBD2. The CDR3 spans 16 residues. V gave up 6 bases and J gave up 2 bases; unmatched junction bases: 4. The DNA of the CDR3 is TGTGCCAGCAGGGGACTAGCGGGGTCCACCTACAATGAGCAGTTCTTC. Translation: CASRGLAGSTYNEQFF.

Regarding this clonotype: A much larger clone sits a single nucleotide away, making a read error possible. The gene calls are TRBV5-1 and TRBJ2-5; D is perhaps TRBD2 (6 bases). The CDR3 has 14 amino acids. The germline V gene has CDR1 SGHRS and CDR2 YFSETQ. For the CDR3, the DNA is TGCGCCAGTTCAAGGGAGGCGGCCCGAGAGACCCTGTACTTC. This gives the protein CASSREAARETLYF.

In this sample, this clonotype turned up a few times. The chain carries TRBV5-1 and TRBJ2-7; TRBD2 might be the D (6 bases). The CDR3 consists of 12 residues. V shed 0 bases and J shed 7 bases, with 8 bases lying between them. Germline V gives CDR1 SGHRS, CDR2 YFSETQ. CDR3 sequence (DNA): TGCGCCAGCAGCTTGGGTGGGGGGGAGCAGTACTTC. As protein: CASSLGGGEQYF.

On this clonotype itself: This may be a read error, as it is one base from a much larger clone. The rearrangement links TRBV15 to TRBJ1-1; D call uncertain. The CDR3 runs to 14 residues. V lost 0 bases to trimming and J lost 3 bases, with 8 bases between them. Germline values: CDR1 LNHNV, CDR2 YYDKDF (reference sequence). CDR3 nucleotide sequence: TGTGCCACCAGCAGAGATCGGTGGGACACTGAAGCTTTCTTT. This sequence encodes CATSRDRWDTEAFF.

This clonotype was seen many times. The rearrangement links TRBV29-1 to TRBJ2-7; TRBD2 aligns across 7 bases. Per the germline V gene, CDR1 is SQVTM and CDR2 is ANQGSEA. The CDR3 has 13 amino acids. J was trimmed by 6 bases and V by 5 bases; bases with no gene match: 10. Here the CDR3 DNA reads TGCAGCGTTATGACGGGAGGCTCGTCCGAGCAGTACTTC. Residues: CSVMTGGSSEQYF.

In this sample, this clonotype turned up a few times. The genes are TRBV14 and TRBJ1-2; D remains ambiguous. Germline V gene lookup returns CDR1 SGHDN and CDR2 FVKESK. V dropped 0 bases and J dropped 4 bases, with 12 bases sitting between them. The CDR3 sequence is 15 residues long. CDR3 sequence reads: CASSQDYAASYGYTF. The CDR3 DNA is TGTGCCAGCAGCCAAGATTACGCAGCTTCCTATGGCTACACCTTC. Together with reference TRBV14 and TRBJ1-2, the CDR3 gives the full variable domain: EAGVTQFPSHSVIEKGQTVTLRCDPISGHDNLYWYRRVMGKEIKFLLHFVKESKQDESGMPNNRFLAERTGGTYSTLKVQPAELEDSGVYFCASSQDYAASYGYTFGSGTRLTVV.

This clonotype was recorded many times. V gene TRBV5-1 combines with J gene TRBJ1-1; D call uncertain. V lost 1 base, J lost 5 bases, and 9 bases lay in between. The CDR3 covers 13 residues. Germline values: CDR1 SGHRS, CDR2 YFSETQ. The CDR3 DNA reads TGCGCCAGCAGCTTGTCGCGGGGAACTGAAGCTTTCTTT. Encoded protein: CASSLSRGTEAFF. The full variable domain, in which reference TRBV5-1 and TRBJ1-1 provide the parts outside the CDR3, is KAGVTQTPRYLIKTRGQQVTLSCSPISGHRSVSWYQQTPGQGLQFLFEYFSETQRNKGNFPGRFSGRQFSNSRSEMNVSTLELGDSALYLCASSLSRGTEAFFGQGTRLTVV.

V usage is TRBV13 and J usage is TRBJ2-5, with a weak D call TRBD2 (6 bases). The CDR3 covers 17 residues. Trimming removed 5 bases from V and 4 bases from J, with 23 bases in between. CDR1 is PRHDT and CDR2 is FYEKMQ in the germline V gene (reference sequence). The DNA for the CDR3 is TGTGCCAGCAGCCTTCGGGACTCGGGGGATACGGGAGAGACCCAGTACTTC. It yields the protein CASSLRDSGDTGETQYF.

The chain recombines TRBV11-2 with TRBJ2-1, with 10 bases aligning to TRBD2. The CDR3 has 15 amino acids. The V and J ends lost 2 bases and 10 bases, in that order; junction bases with no gene match: 8. Germline V gene lookup returns CDR1 SGHAT and CDR2 FQNNGV. CDR3 sequence: CASSLLSSGSEEQFF. CDR3 coding DNA: TGTGCCAGCAGCTTACTGTCTAGCGGGAGTGAAGAGCAGTTCTTC. Together with reference TRBV11-2 and TRBJ2-1, the CDR3 gives the full variable domain: EAGVAQSPRYKIIEKRQSVAFWCNPISGHATLYWYQQILGQGPKLLIQFQNNGVVDDSQLPKDRFSAERLKGVDSTLKIQPAKLEDSAVYLCASSLLSSGSEEQFFGPGTRLTVL.

In DNA, the CDR3 is TGTGCCAGGAGCACAGGACTCGCATACGAGCAGTACTTC. Protein product: CARSTGLAYEQYF. The rearrangement joins TRBV7-8 to TRBJ2-7; D could derive from TRBD1 or TRBD2 (5 bases each). Germline values: CDR1 SGHVS, CDR2 FQNEAQ. The CDR3 covers 13 residues. V lost 9 bases and J lost 4, with 16 bases in between.

This clonotype was found many times. The chain uses TRBV28 and TRBJ1-1; D not certain. Deletions cut 3 bases from V and 1 base from J, with 6 bases between. The CDR3 runs 13 residues. The V gene's germline CDR1 is MDHEN and CDR2 SYDVKM. This chain's CDR3 is CASSLVQNTEAFF. The CDR3 bases are TGTGCCAGCAGTTTGGTCCAGAACACTGAAGCTTTCTTT.

This chain links TRBV20-1 with TRBJ2-3; a weak D match, TRBD2 (5 bases). Germline V gene data show CDR1 as DFQATT and CDR2 as SNEGSKA (reference sequence). Trimming left V 0 bases short and J 3 bases short, with 19 bases between. The CDR3 runs to 17 residues. The CDR3 sequence: CSARDQRAARRTDTQYF. CDR3 nucleotides: TGCAGTGCTAGAGATCAGAGGGCCGCGCGTAGAACAGATACGCAGTATTTT.

The chain joins TRBV24-1 to TRBJ1-5; 9 bases align to TRBD1. Germline lookup yields CDR1 KGHDR and CDR2 SFDVKD. The CDR3 loop spans 15 amino acids. V was pared by 4 bases and J by 4 bases, with 4 bases of the junction left unmatched. The CDR3 DNA is TGTGCCACCAGTGACTCCGGGACAGGGAATCAGCCCCAGCATTTT. This gives the protein CATSDSGTGNQPQHF.

J is TRBJ2-7 and V is TRBV7-9; 8 bases are a match to TRBD1. From germline, CDR1 is SEHNR and CDR2 FQNEAQ (reference sequence). The CDR3 is 16 amino acids. The junction had 7 bases not matched to a gene; V was cut back by 0 bases and J by 3 bases. The DNA of the CDR3 is TGTGCCAGCAGCTTAGCGGAGGACAGGGAAGGCTACGAGCAGTACTTC. Its protein is CASSLAEDREGYEQYF. Supplemented by reference TRBV7-9 and TRBJ2-7, the full variable domain reads DTGVSQNPRHKITKRGQNVTFRCDPISEHNRLYWYRQTLGQGPEFLTYFQNEAQLEKSRLLSDRFSAERPKGSFSTLEIQRTEQGDSAMYLCASSLAEDREGYEQYFGPGTRLTVT.

This clonotype was recorded many times. The V call is TRBV7-2, the J call TRBJ2-3, with D perhaps TRBD2 (6 bases). This CDR3 is built from 13 residues. The V gene's germline CDR1 is SGHTA and CDR2 FQGNSA. Trimming removed 5 bases at V and 2 bases at J, with 8 bases between. The DNA of the CDR3 is TGTGCCAGCAGCCCGGGGGACACAGATACGCAGTATTTT. This sequence encodes CASSPGDTDTQYF.

This clonotype was recorded many times. This chain links TRBV24-1 with TRBJ2-5; 11 nucleotides line up with TRBD2. This CDR3 comprises 16 residues. The J segment lost 2 bases and the V segment lost 4 bases, leaving 5 bases of the junction unmatched. CDR1 and CDR2 from the germline V gene are KGHDR and SFDVKD. CDR3: CATSDQGLAAQETQYF. CDR3 bases: TGTGCCACCAGTGACCAGGGACTAGCGGCTCAAGAGACCCAGTACTTC.

A few counts support this clonotype. The CDR3 DNA is TGTGCCAGCAGCCGCATGCCTACGAGGCATGAGCAGTTCTTC. It specifies CASSRMPTRHEQFF. The chain couples TRBV16 to TRBJ2-1; D is unresolved. The CDR3 runs to 14 residues. Per the germline V gene, CDR1 is KGHSY and CDR2 is FQNENV. Trimming pared 4 bases from V and 8 bases from J, leaving 15 bases between.

This clonotype was recorded a few times. The CDR3 here is CASSFSPTSGGALDTQYF. The DNA for the CDR3 is TGTGCCAGCAGTTTTAGTCCGACTAGCGGGGGGGCGTTGGATACGCAGTATTTT. The genes are TRBV28 and TRBJ2-3, with TRBD2 matching 14 bases. The CDR3 length is 18 residues. The junction had 11 bases not matched to a gene; V was cut back by 3 bases and J by 6 bases. Germline CDR1 MDHEN, CDR2 SYDVKM.

This clonotype has ten or more counts. V gene TRBV12-3 or TRBV12-4 combines with J gene TRBJ2-1; no reliable D call. The V end was cut by 7 bases, the J end by 6 bases, with 13 bases between. CDR3 length: 13 amino acids. The CDR3 region is CASTARPRNEQFF. The CDR3 DNA is TGTGCCAGCACGGCGAGGCCCCGCAATGAGCAGTTCTTC.

This chain joins TRBV14 and TRBJ1-3; D gene uncertain. The CDR3 spans 15 residues. Germline assignment: CDR1 SGHDN and CDR2 FVKESK. Trimming took off 4 bases at V and 0 bases at J, with 10 bases between the two ends. This CDR3 reads CASSRRGNSGNTIYF. Written as DNA, the CDR3 is TGTGCCAGCAGCCGCCGAGGGAACTCTGGAAACACCATATATTTT.

This clonotype was counted a few times. V usage is TRBV7-9 and J usage is TRBJ1-5; maybe TRBD1 (5 bases). V lost 6 bases and J lost 3, with 15 bases in between. This CDR3 contains 15 residues. Per the germline V gene, CDR1 is SEHNR and CDR2 is FQNEAQ (reference sequence). The CDR3 region is CASSWTLGPNQPQHF. The CDR3 DNA follows: TGTGCCAGCAGTTGGACATTGGGGCCCAATCAGCCCCAGCATTTT.